Sequencing of this TCR beta chain was carried out in a study of cytomegalovirus exposure and HLA in healthy donors. Trimming shortened V by 2 bases and J by 5 bases, and 10 bases separated the two germline ends. The CDR3 loop spans 13 amino acids. CDR1 is MNHEY, CDR2 SMNVEV, per germline (reference sequence). This clone was detected a few times. What it binds is not known. Study-wide results and caveats: The study designated 150 to 200 TCR beta chains cytomegalovirus-associated.

60 Vbeta and 13 Jbeta primers were used in PCR. Clones were read by immunoSEQ multiplex PCR, and TCRdb kept only the in-frame ones, dropping some. The sample consists of under 200,000 clones, 80% of them appearing once. This chain joins TRBV27 and TRBJ2-7, with TRBD1 as a possible D gene (5 bases). The TCR comes from a middle-aged man in good health and CMV-seropositive. Sequencing was carried out using PBMCs. The CDR3 DNA is TGTGCCAGCAGTTTAGGGGCAGTCCACGAGCAGTACTTC. As protein: CASSLGAVHEQYF.